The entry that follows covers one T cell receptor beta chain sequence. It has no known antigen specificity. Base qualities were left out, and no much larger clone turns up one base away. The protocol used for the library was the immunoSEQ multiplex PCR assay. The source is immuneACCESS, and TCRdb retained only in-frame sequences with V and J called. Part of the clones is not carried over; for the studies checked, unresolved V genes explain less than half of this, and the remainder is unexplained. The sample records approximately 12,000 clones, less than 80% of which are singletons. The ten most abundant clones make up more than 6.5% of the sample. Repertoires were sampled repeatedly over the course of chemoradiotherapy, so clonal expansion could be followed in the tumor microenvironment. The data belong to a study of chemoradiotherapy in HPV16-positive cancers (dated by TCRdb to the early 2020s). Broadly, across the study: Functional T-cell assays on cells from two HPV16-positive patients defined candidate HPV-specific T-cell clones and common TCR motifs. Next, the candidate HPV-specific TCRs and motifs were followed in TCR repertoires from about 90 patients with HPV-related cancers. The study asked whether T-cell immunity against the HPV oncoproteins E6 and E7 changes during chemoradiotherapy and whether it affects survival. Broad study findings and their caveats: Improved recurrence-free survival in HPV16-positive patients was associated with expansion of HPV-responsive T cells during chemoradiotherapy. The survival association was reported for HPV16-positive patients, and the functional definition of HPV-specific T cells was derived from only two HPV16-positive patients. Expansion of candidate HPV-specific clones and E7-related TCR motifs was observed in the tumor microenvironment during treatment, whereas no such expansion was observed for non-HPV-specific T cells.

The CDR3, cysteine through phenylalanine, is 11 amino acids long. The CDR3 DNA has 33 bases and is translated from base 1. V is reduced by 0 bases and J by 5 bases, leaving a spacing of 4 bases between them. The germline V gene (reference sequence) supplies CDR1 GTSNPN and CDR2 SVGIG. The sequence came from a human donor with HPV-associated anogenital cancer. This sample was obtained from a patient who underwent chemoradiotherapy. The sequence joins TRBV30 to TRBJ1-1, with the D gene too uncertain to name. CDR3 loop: CAWSVGTEAFF. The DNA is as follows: TGTGCCTGGAGTGTAGGGACTGAAGCTTTCTTT.